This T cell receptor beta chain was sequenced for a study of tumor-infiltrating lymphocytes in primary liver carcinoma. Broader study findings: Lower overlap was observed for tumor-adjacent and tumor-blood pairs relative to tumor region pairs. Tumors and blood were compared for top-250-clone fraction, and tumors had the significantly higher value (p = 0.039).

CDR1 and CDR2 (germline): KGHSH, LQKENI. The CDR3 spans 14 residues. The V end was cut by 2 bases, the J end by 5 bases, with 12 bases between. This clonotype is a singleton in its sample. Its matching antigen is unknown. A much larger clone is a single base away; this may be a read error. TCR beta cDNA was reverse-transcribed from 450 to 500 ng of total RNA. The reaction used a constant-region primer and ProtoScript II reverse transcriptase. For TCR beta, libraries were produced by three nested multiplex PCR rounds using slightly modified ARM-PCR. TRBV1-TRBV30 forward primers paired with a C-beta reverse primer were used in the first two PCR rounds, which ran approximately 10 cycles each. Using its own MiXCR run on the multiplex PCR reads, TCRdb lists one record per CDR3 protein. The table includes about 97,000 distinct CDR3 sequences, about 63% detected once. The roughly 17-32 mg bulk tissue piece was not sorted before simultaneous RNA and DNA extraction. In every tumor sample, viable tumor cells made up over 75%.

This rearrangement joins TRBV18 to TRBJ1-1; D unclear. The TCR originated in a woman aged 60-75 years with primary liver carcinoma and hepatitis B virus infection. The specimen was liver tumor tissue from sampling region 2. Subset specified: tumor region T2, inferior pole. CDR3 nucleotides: TGTGCCAGCTCACCATATCCCCAAGGGACTGAAGCTTTCTTT. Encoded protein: CASSPYPQGTEAFF.